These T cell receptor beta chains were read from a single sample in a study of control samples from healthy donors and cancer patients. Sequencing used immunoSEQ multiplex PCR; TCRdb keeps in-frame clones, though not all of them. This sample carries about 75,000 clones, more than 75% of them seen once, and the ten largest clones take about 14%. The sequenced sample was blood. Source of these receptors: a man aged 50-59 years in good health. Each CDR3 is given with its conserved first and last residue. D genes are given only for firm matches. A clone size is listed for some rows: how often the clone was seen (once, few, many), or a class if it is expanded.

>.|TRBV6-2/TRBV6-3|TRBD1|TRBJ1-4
CASSYGTGSETNEKLFF
TGTGCCAGCAGTTACGGGACAGGGTCGGAAACTAATGAAAAACTGTTTTTT
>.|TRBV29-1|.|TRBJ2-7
CSGSDSSYEQYF
TGCAGCGGATCGGACAGCTCCTACGAGCAGTACTTC
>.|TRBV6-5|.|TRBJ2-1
CATRGGRDSYNEQFF
TGTGCCACCCGAGGGGGGCGGGACTCCTACAATGAGCAGTTCTTC
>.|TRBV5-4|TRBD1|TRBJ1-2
CASRLTRTGPWGYTF
TGTGCCAGCAGACTAACCCGGACAGGTCCGTGGGGCTACACCTTC
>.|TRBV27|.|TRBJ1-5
CASSLAGPNQPQHF
TGTGCCAGCAGTTTAGCGGGCCCCAATCAGCCCCAGCATTTT
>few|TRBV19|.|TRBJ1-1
CASESRSSAFF
TGTGCCAGCGAATCTCGGAGTTCAGCTTTCTTT
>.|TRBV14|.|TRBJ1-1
CASRNNGVTEAFF
TGTGCCAGCAGAAATAATGGAGTCACTGAAGCTTTCTTT
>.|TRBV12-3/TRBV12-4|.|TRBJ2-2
CASRNREVGELFF
TGTGCCAGCAGGAACAGGGAGGTCGGGGAGCTGTTTTTT
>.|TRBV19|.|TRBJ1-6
CASSDFGTVQGTYNSPLHF
TGTGCCAGTAGCGATTTCGGGACTGTTCAAGGAACCTATAATTCACCCCTCCACTTT
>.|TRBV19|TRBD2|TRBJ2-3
CASISSGRVGTDTQYF
TGTGCCAGTATTTCTAGCGGGAGAGTTGGCACAGATACGCAGTATTTT
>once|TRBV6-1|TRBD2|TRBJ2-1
CASSELAGTRFTEQFF
TGTGCCAGCAGCGAATTGGCCGGGACTAGGTTCACTGAGCAGTTCTTC
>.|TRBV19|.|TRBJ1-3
CASSIQGTYSGNTIYF
TGTGCCAGTAGTATACAGGGGACTTACTCTGGAAACACCATATATTTT
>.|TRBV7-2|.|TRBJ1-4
CASSLRASAEKLFF
TGTGCCAGCAGCTTGAGGGCCTCAGCGGAAAAACTGTTTTTT
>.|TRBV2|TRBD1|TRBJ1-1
CASTAGGPEAFF
TGTGCCAGCACCGCAGGGGGCCCTGAAGCTTTCTTT
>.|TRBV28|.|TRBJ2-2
CASSLLTGELFF
TGTGCCAGCAGTTTACTAACCGGGGAGCTGTTTTTT
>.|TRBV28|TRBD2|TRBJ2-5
CASSLFLSGRASETQYF
TGTGCCAGCAGTTTATTTTTGAGCGGGAGGGCATCAGAGACCCAGTACTTC
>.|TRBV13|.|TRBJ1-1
CASSPNRDEAFF
TGTGCCAGCAGCCCAAACAGGGATGAAGCTTTCTTT
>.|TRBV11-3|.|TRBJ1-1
CASSLGAGTNTEAFF
TGTGCCAGCAGCTTAGGGGCCGGAACGAACACTGAAGCTTTCTTT
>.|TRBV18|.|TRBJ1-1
CATVRRGVDTEAFF
TGTGCCACCGTTAGGAGAGGGGTAGACACTGAAGCTTTCTTT
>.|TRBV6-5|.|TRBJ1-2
CASLGTDYGYTF
TGTGCCAGCTTAGGGACGGACTATGGCTACACCTTC
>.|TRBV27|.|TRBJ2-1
CASSYGLRQFF
TGTGCCAGCAGTTACGGGTTACGGCAGTTCTTC
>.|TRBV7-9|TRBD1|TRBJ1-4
CATQGGGDEKLFF
TGTGCCACTCAGGGGGGTGGAGATGAAAAACTGTTTTTT
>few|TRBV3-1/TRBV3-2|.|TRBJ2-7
CASRGSGGDYEQYF
TGTGCCAGCAGAGGTTCAGGCGGAGACTACGAGCAGTACTTC
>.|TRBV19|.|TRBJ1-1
CASSIGTAGSAFF
TGTGCCAGTAGTATAGGGACGGCCGGGTCGGCTTTCTTT
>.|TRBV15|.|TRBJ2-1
CATSRAQGLAGIYNEQFF
TGTGCCACCAGCAGAGCCCAAGGGTTGGCGGGGATCTACAATGAGCAGTTCTTC
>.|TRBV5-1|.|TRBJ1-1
CASSEGGGAEAFF
TGCGCCAGCTCTGAGGGGGGCGGTGCCGAAGCTTTCTTT
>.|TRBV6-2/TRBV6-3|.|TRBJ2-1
CASSYSLDSYNEQFF
TGTGCCAGCAGTTACTCCCTGGATTCCTACAATGAGCAGTTCTTC
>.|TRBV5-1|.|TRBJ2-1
CASSQSELREQFF
TGCGCCAGCAGCCAGAGCGAACTTCGGGAGCAGTTCTTC
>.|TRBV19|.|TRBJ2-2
CASSRENTGELFF
TGTGCCAGTTCAAGGGAGAACACCGGGGAGCTGTTTTTT
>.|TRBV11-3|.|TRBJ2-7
CASSLSGPNNEQYF
TGTGCCAGCAGCTTAAGCGGACCTAACAACGAGCAGTACTTC
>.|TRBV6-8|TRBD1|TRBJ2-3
CASSPGQGLLDTQYF
TGTGCCAGCAGTCCAGGACAGGGACTTTTGGATACGCAGTATTTT
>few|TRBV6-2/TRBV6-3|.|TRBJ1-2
CASSYSITAMAYGYTF
TGTGCCAGCAGTTACTCTATAACGGCCATGGCCTATGGCTACACCTTC
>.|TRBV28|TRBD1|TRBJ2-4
CASSFWTGGALNIQYF
TGTGCCAGCAGTTTCTGGACAGGGGGCGCTTTAAACATTCAGTACTTC
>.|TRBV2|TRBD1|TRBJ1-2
CASSGRTGNYGYTF
TGTGCCAGCAGTGGCCGGACAGGGAACTATGGCTACACCTTC
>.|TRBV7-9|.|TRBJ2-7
CASSAGAASSYEQYF
TGTGCCAGCAGCGCAGGGGCGGCTAGCTCCTACGAGCAGTACTTC
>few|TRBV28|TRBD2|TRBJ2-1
CASSSSLAGRRNEQFF
TGTGCCAGCAGTTCGTCCCTAGCGGGGAGACGCAATGAGCAGTTCTTC
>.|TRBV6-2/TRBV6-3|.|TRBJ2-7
CASSYSGSTSPGGQYF
TGTGCCAGCAGTTACTCCGGATCTACCTCCCCGGGCGGGCAGTACTTC
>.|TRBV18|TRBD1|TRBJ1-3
CASSPITDHRGNTIYF
TGTGCCAGCTCACCGATTACAGATCACAGGGGGAACACCATATATTTT
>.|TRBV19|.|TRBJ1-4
CASSPRQDRLVGLFF
TGTGCCAGTAGCCCCCGACAGGACCGTCTTGTCGGACTGTTTTTT
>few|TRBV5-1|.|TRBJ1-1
CASSEMTDGTEAFF
TGCGCCAGCAGCGAGATGACAGACGGGACTGAAGCTTTCTTT
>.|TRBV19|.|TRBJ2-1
CASSQHSQGGIDNEQFF
TGTGCCAGTAGTCAGCACTCCCAGGGGGGGATAGACAATGAGCAGTTCTTC
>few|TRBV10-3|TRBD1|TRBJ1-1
CAAMTGMTTEAFF
TGTGCCGCAATGACAGGGATGACCACTGAAGCTTTCTTT
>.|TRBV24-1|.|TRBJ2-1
CATSQTGYNEQFF
TGTGCCACCAGCCAAACAGGGTACAATGAGCAGTTCTTC
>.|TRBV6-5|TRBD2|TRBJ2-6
CASRSGGAGANVLTF
TGTGCCAGCAGGAGTGGGGGGGCTGGGGCCAACGTCCTGACTTTC
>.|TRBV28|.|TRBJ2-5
CASSLEPETQYF
TGTGCCAGCAGTTTAGAACCTGAGACCCAGTACTTC
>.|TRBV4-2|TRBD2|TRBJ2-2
CASSQDVAGGPGELFF
TGTGCCAGCAGCCAAGACGTAGCGGGAGGGCCCGGGGAGCTGTTTTTT
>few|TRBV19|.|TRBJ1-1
CASSVTGNTEAFF
TGTGCCAGTAGTGTGACGGGGAACACTGAAGCTTTCTTT
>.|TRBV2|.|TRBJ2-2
CASSERSPLASGELFF
TGTGCCAGCAGTGAGAGGTCCCCACTAGCATCGGGGGAGCTGTTTTTT
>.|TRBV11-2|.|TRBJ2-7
CASSRTNEQYF
TGTGCCAGCAGCAGGACTAACGAGCAGTACTTC
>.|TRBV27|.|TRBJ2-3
CASTQWGVRTDTQYF
TGTGCCAGCACACAGTGGGGGGTCCGCACAGATACGCAGTATTTT
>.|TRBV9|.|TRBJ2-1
CASSTSYGEPDLYEQFF
TGTGCCAGCAGCACAAGCTACGGGGAACCCGATTTATATGAGCAGTTCTTC
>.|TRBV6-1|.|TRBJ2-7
CASSEREPYEQYF
TGTGCCAGCAGTGAAAGGGAGCCCTACGAGCAGTACTTC
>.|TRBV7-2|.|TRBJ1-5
CASSATGSNQPQHF
TGTGCCAGCAGCGCAACAGGGAGCAATCAGCCCCAGCATTTT
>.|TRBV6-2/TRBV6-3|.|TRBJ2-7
CASSYGTRGTYEQYF
TGTGCCAGCAGTTACGGCACAAGGGGGACCTACGAGCAGTACTTC
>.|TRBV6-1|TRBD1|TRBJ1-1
CASSESPGQGKAFF
TGTGCCAGCAGTGAATCCCCTGGACAGGGAAAAGCTTTCTTT
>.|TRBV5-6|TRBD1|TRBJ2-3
CASSFRDRDTQYF
TGTGCCAGCAGCTTCAGGGACAGGGATACGCAGTATTTT
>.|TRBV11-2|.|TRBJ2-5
CASSPGAPSNSETQYF
TGTGCCAGCAGCCCTGGAGCCCCCAGCAACTCAGAGACCCAGTACTTC